This T cell receptor (beta chain) was recorded in a study of CD8 T cells in Susac syndrome. Background on the study: Within the group of sequenced Susac syndrome patients, six had active disease and eight were in remission. Patients with Susac syndrome were therapy-naive, treated with corticosteroids, or treated with intravenous immunoglobulin alone when blood was collected.

Germline V gives CDR1 LNHDA, CDR2 SQIVND (reference sequence). The length of the CDR3 is 15 residues. The V and J ends lost 7 bases and 2 bases respectively, with 17 bases between them. In contrast to the negatively isolated CD8+ and CD4+ T cells, TEMRA cells were FACS-enriched. cDNA came from roughly 0.47 to 1 ug RNA primed by random hexamers. Across 54 Vbeta and 13 Jbeta, TCR beta CDR3 was amplified with immunoSEQ multiplex PCR. MiXCR was run by TCRdb on the immunoSEQ multiplex PCR reads, yielding one entry per CDR3 protein. The table includes about 100,000 distinct CDR3 sequences, approximately 95% detected once.

The sequence came from a human donor with Susac syndrome. Specimen: CD8+ T cells from PBMCs. The chain has TRBV19 and TRBJ1-1, with D hard to call. This CDR3 is CASTDAVTANTEAFF. The DNA for the CDR3 is TGTGCCAGTACCGATGCAGTGACCGCCAACACTGAAGCTTTCTTT.